The source of this TCR beta chain is a study of blood T cell repertoires in COVID-19. Note on this clone: The same CDR3 can be traced to other DNA sequences in this sample.

The repertoire was sequenced with immunoSEQ multiplex PCR; TCRdb's copy has only in-frame clones and lacks some. The data contain a few hundred thousand clones, around 86% of them seen just once; the ten biggest clones take up approximately 5%. The CDR3 has 14 amino acids. Looked up from germline, CDR1 is KGHSH and CDR2 is LQKENI. V lost 3 bases to trimming and J lost 4 bases; unmatched junction nucleotides: 3. Source material: peripheral blood. The chain combines TRBV18 with TRBJ2-7; 10 bases are shared with TRBD1. The TCR sequence derives from a woman aged 70-85 years with COVID-19, enrolled during active disease. The CDR3: CASSPRQGAYEQYF. The CDR3 DNA reads TGTGCCAGCTCACCTAGACAGGGGGCTTACGAGCAGTACTTC.